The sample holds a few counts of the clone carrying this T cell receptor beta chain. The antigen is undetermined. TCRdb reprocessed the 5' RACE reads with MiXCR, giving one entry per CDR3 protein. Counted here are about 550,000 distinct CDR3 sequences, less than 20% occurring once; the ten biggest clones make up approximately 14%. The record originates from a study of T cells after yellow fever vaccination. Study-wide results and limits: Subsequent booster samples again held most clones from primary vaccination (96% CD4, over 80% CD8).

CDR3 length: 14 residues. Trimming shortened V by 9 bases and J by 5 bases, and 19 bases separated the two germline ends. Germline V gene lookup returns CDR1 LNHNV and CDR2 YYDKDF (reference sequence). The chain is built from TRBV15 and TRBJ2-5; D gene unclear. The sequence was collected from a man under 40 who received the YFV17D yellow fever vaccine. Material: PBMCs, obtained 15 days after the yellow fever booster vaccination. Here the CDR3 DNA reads TGTGCCACGGACGTTACCCACAAGGTGGAGACCCAGTACTTC. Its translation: CATDVTHKVETQYF.